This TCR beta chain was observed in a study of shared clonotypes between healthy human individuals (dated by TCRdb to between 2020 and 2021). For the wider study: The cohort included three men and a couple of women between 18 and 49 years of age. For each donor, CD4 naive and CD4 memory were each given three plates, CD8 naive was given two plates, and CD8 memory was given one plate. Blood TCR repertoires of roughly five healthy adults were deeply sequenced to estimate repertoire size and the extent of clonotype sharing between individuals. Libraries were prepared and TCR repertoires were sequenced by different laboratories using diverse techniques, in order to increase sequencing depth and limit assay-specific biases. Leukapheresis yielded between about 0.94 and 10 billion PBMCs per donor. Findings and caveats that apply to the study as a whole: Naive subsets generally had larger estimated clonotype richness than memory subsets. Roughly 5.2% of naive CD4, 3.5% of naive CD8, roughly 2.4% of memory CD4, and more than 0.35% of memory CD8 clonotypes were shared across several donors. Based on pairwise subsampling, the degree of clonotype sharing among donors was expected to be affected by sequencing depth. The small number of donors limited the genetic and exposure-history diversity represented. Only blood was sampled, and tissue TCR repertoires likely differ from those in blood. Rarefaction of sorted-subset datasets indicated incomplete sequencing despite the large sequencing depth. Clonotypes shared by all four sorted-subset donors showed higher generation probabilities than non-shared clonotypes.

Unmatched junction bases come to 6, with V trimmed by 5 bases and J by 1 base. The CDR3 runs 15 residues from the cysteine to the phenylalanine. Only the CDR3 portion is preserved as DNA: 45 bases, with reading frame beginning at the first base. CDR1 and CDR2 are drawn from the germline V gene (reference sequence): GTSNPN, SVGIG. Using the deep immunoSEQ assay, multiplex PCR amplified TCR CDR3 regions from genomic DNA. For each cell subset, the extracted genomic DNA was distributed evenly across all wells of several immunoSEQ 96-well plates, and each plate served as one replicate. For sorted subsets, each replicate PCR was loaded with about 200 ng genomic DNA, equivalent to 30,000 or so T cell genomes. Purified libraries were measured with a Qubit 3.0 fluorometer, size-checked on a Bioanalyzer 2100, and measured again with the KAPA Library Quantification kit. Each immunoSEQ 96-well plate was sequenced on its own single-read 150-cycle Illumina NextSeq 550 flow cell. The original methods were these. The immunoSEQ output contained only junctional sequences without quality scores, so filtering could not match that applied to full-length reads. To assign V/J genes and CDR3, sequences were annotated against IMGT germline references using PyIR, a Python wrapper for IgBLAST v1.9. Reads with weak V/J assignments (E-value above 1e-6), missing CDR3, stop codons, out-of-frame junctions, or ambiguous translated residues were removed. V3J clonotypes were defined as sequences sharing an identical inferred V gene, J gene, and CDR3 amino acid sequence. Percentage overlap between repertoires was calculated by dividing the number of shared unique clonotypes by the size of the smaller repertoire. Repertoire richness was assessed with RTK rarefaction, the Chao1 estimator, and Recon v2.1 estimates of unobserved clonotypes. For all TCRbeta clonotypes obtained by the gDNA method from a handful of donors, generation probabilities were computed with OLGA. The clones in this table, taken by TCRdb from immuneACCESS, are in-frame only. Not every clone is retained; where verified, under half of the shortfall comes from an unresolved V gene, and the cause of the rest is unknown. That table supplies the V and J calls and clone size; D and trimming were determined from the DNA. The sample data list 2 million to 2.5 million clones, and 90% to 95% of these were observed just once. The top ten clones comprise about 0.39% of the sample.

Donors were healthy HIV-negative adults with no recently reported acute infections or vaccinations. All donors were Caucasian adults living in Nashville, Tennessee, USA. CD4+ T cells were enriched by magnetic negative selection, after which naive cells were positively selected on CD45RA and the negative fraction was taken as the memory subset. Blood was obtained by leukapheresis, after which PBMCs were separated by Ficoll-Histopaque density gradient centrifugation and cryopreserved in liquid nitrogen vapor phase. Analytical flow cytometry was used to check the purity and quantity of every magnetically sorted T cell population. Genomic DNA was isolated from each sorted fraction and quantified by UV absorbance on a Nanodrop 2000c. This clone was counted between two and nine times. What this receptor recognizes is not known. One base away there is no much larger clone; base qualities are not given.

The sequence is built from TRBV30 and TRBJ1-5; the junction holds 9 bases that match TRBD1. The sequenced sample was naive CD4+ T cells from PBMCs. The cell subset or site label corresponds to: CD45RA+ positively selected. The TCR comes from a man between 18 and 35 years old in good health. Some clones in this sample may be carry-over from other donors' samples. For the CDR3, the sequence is CAWEKQGASNQPQHF. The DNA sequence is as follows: TGTGCCTGGGAAAAACAGGGGGCCAGCAATCAGCCCCAGCATTTT.